The clone carrying this T cell receptor (beta chain) is labeled medium-sized based on frequency. The CDR3 is cut off 3 residues early in the read; its end comes from the germline J gene. Per the germline V gene, CDR1 is GTSNPN and CDR2 is SVGIG (reference sequence). This CDR3 spans 15 amino acids. V was cut by 0 bases and J by 4 bases, with 13 bases left in between. This record belongs to a study of T cells in women clearing cervical HPV infection. Only in-frame clones appear in the TCRdb table, and some are missing; sequencing was by immunoSEQ multiplex PCR. This table holds 20,000 to 30,000 clones. This sequence originates from a woman aged 18-70 years with a cervical HPV16 infection that either progressed to CIN3+ or cleared (not recorded which). The chain uses TRBV30 and TRBJ2-1; the D gene is possibly TRBD2 (5 bases). Sequenced input: blood buffy coat. CDR3 DNA (partial): TGTGCCTGGAGTGTAGGCCTAGCACGGTACAATGAG. It encodes CAWSVGLARYNE. The whole CDR3 protein reads CAWSVGLARYNEQFF. Looking up the rest from reference TRBV30 and TRBJ2-1 gives the full variable domain: SQTIHQWPATLVQPVGSPLSLECTVEGTSNPNLYWYRQAAGRGLQLLFYSVGIGQISSEVPQNLSASRPQDRQFILSSKKLLLSDSGFYLCAWSVGLARYNEQFFGPGTRLTVL.